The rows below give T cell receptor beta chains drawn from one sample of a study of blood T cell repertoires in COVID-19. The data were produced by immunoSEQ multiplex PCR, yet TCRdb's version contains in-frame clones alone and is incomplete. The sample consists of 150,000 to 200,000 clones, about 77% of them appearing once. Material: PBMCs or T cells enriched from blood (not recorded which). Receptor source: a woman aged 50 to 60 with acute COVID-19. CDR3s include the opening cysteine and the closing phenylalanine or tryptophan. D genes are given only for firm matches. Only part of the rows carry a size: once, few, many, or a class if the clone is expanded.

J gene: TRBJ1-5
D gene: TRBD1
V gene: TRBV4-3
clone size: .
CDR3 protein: CASSQRQGNQPQHF
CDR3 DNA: TGCGCCAGCAGCCAGAGACAGGGGAATCAGCCCCAGCATTTT

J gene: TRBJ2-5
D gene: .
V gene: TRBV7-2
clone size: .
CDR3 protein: CASSRSPQPQETQYF
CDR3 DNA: TGTGCCAGCAGCCGGAGCCCCCAGCCACAAGAGACCCAGTACTTC

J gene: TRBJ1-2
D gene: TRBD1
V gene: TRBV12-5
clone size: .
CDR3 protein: CASGLDRGHLYGYTF
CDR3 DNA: TGTGCTAGTGGTTTGGACAGGGGGCACCTGTATGGCTACACCTTC

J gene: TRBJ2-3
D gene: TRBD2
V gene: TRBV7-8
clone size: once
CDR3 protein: CASSFRGSGGDTQYF
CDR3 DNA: TGTGCCAGCAGCTTCCGGGGTAGCGGGGGGGATACGCAGTATTTT

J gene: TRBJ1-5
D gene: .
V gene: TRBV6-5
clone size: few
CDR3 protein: CASSYSSQGPQPQHF
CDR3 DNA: TGTGCCAGCAGTTACTCGAGCCAGGGCCCTCAGCCCCAGCATTTT

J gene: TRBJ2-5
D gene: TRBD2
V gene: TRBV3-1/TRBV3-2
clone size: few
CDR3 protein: CASSPKLAGRYKTQYF
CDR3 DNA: TGTGCCAGCAGCCCGAAACTAGCGGGGCGGTACAAGACCCAGTACTTC

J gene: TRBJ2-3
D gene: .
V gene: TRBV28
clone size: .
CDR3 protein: CASSSHRLSTDTQYF
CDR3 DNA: TGTGCCAGCAGTTCTCACAGGCTTAGCACAGATACGCAGTATTTT

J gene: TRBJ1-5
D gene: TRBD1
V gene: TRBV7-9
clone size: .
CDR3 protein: CASSPSTGVPQPQHF
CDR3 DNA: TGTGCCAGCAGCCCGTCGACAGGGGTTCCTCAGCCCCAGCATTTT

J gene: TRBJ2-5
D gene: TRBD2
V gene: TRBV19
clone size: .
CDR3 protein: CASSIGLAGIQETQYF
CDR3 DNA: TGTGCCAGTAGTATCGGACTAGCTGGGATTCAAGAGACCCAGTACTTC

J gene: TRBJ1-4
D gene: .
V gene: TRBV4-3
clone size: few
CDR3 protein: CASSQRGRGEKLFF
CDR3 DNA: TGCGCCAGCAGCCAACGGGGGAGAGGTGAAAAACTGTTTTTT

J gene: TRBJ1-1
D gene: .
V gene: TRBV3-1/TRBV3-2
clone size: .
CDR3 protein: CASRGGAEAFF
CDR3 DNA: TGTGCCAGCAGGGGCGGGGCTGAAGCTTTCTTT

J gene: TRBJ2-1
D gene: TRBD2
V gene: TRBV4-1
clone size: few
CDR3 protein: CASSPHLVAGVYNEQFF
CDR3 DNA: TGCGCCAGCAGCCCTCACCTAGTTGCGGGAGTCTACAATGAGCAGTTCTTC

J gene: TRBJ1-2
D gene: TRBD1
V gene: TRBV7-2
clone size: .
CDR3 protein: CASSSLPGTGAYGYTF
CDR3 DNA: TGTGCCAGCAGCTCGCTCCCAGGGACAGGCGCCTATGGCTACACCTTC

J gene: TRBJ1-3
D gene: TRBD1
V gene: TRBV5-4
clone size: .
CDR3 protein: CASSPGQGASGNTIYF
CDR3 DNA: TGTGCCAGCAGCCCGGGACAGGGGGCTTCTGGAAACACCATATATTTT

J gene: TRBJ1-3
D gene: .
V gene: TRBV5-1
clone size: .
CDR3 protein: CASSPFPAGGNTIYF
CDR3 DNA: TGCGCCAGCAGTCCTTTCCCGGCAGGGGGAAACACCATATATTTT

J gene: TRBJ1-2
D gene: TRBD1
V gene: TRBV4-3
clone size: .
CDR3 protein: CASSHDRGYGYTF
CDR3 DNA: TGCGCCAGCAGCCACGACAGGGGGTATGGCTACACCTTC

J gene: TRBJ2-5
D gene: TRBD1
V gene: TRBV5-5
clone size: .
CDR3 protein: CASSLGQGDETQYF
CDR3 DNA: TGTGCCAGCAGCCTCGGACAGGGAGATGAGACCCAGTACTTC

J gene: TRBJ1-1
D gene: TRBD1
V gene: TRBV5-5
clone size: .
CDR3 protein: CASSAFDRVGDTEAFF
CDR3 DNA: TGTGCCAGCAGCGCCTTTGACAGGGTCGGGGACACTGAAGCTTTCTTT

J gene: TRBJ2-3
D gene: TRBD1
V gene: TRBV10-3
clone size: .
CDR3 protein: CAISQQGQTGTDTQYF
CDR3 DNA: TGTGCCATCAGCCAACAGGGGCAAACTGGGACAGATACGCAGTATTTT

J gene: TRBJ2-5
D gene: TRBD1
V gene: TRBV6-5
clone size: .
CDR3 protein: CASSHGTGEETQYF
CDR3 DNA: TGTGCCAGCAGCCACGGGACAGGGGAAGAGACCCAGTACTTC

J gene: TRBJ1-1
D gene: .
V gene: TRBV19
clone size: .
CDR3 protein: CASTDSPSGNTEAFF
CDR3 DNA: TGTGCCAGTACCGATTCACCCTCGGGGAACACTGAAGCTTTCTTT

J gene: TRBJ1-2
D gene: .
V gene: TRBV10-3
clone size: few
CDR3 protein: CAISETGYYGYTF
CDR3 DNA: TGTGCCATCAGTGAGACAGGTTACTATGGCTACACCTTC

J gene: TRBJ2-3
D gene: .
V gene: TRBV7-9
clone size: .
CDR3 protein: CASSLGQGEGTDTQYF
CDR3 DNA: TGTGCCAGCAGCTTAGGACAGGGAGAGGGGACTGATACGCAGTATTTT

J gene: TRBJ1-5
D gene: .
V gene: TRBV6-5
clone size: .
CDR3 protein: CASRQTGRNQPQHF
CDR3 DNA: TGTGCCAGCAGGCAGACGGGGAGAAATCAGCCCCAGCATTTT

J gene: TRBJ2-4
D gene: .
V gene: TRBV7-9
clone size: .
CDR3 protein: CASSLGELGIQYF
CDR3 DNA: TGTGCCAGCAGCTTAGGGGAGTTGGGCATTCAGTACTTC